This TCR beta chain was retrieved from a study of T cells in Graves' hyperthyroidism and ophthalmopathy. J was trimmed by 5 bases and V by 0 bases; bases with no gene match: 8. Germline values: CDR1 DFQATT, CDR2 SNEGSKA (reference sequence). The length of the CDR3 is 16 residues. In the case of this clonotype: Its target is unknown.

Findings and limits, study-wide: Researchers found most expanded thyroid clonotypes above 0.001 in blood as well.

There were TCR beta CDR3 regions amplified from RNA transcripts. With the HTBI primer set, the TCR CDR3 went through a first round of RT-PCR. TCRdb re-derived calls from the multiplex PCR reads in MiXCR, one entry per CDR3 protein. The table has about 480,000 distinct CDR3 sequences, approximately 15% seen once; the top ten hold under 20%. The sample taken for sequencing was blood. The origin of this receptor is a woman in her late teens or twenties with Graves' hyperthyroidism. V gene TRBV20-1 combines with J gene TRBJ2-1; 9 nucleotides align to TRBD2. CDR3 sequence (DNA): TGCAGTGCTAGAGATGGCCGGACTAGCGACCACAATGAGCAGTTCTTC. It translates to CSARDGRTSDHNEQFF.